The 32 T cell receptor beta chains reported below all come from one sample, sequenced in a study of technical replicates of blood from several donors. Measured with immunoSEQ multiplex PCR; TCRdb has only the in-frame clones, and not every one. Of tens of thousands of clones in the sample, about 95% were seen once. The sample consisted of T cells isolated from PBMCs. Receptors originate from a human donor in good health.

The chain employs TRBV9 and TRBJ1-3; D is ambiguous. The CDR3 has 13 residues. Germline V CDR1 and CDR2: SGDLS, YYNGEE. V was clipped by 3 bases and J by 6 bases, with 10 bases between them. This CDR3 is CASSGRVENTIYF. The DNA of the CDR3 is TGTGCCAGCAGCGGACGGGTCGAAAACACCATATATTTT.

V is TRBV18 and J is TRBJ1-1, with TRBD1 matching over 8 bases. V lost 3 bases, J lost 5 bases, and 5 bases stayed unmatched. CDR1 is KGHSH, CDR2 LQKENI, per germline. The CDR3 consists of 14 residues. In DNA, the CDR3 is TGTGCCAGCTCACCGGACAGGGTGAGGACTGAAGCTTTCTTT. Encoded protein: CASSPDRVRTEAFF.

This chain connects TRBV5-4 to TRBJ2-1; 12 bases are a match to TRBD2. The germline CDR1 and CDR2 sequences are SGHNT and YYREEE (reference sequence). The CDR3 is 16 amino acids. V dropped 5 bases and J dropped 1; count of bases not matched to a gene: 4. CDR3 residues: CASSGLAGPSYNEQFF. The CDR3 coding sequence is TGTGCCAGCAGTGGACTAGCGGGACCTTCCTACAATGAGCAGTTCTTC. Full variable domain (missing parts from reference TRBV5-4 and TRBJ2-1): ETGVTQSPTHLIKTRGQQVTLRCSSQSGHNTVSWYQQALGQGPQFIFQYYREEENGRGNFPPRFSGLQFPNYSSELNVNALELDDSALYLCASSGLAGPSYNEQFFGPGTRLTVL.

The chain has TRBV2 and TRBJ1-4; 8 nucleotides align to TRBD1. V shed 1 base, J shed 8 bases, and the junction held 6 bases outside the gene matches. CDR1 is SNHLY, CDR2 FYNNEI, per germline. The CDR3 has 15 residues. The CDR3: CASSEVGAGGEKLFF. In DNA, the CDR3 is TGTGCCAGCAGTGAAGTTGGGGCAGGGGGCGAAAAACTGTTTTTT.

The rearrangement joins TRBV2 to TRBJ2-1; the D gene is possibly TRBD2 (6 bases). Germline CDR1 SNHLY, CDR2 FYNNEI. This CDR3 is 17 amino acids long. The V end was cut by 2 bases, the J end by 4 bases, with 18 bases between. The chain's CDR3 is CASSEIIPSGLYNEQFF. Here the CDR3 DNA reads TGTGCCAGCAGTGAAATCATTCCCAGCGGGCTGTACAATGAGCAGTTCTTC.

This clone was seen a single time. This chain joins TRBV27 and TRBJ2-7; tentatively, D is TRBD2 (6 bases). CDR1 MNHEY and CDR2 SMNVEV come from the germline V gene (reference sequence). The V end was cut by 6 bases, the J end by 0 bases, with 15 bases between. CDR3 length: 15 amino acids. CDR3 bases: TGTGCCAGCAGGGCGGGACTCCACCCCTCCTACGAGCAGTACTTC. Protein product: CASRAGLHPSYEQYF.

The chain carries TRBV7-9 and TRBJ1-2; the D gene is possibly TRBD1 (5 bases). V dropped 1 base and J dropped 6 bases, with 12 bases sitting between them. This CDR3 is built from 14 residues. Germline V CDR1 and CDR2: SEHNR, FQNEAQ (reference sequence). The DNA for the CDR3 is TGTGCCAGCAGCTTAGTGGCCAGGGAAAATGGCTACACCTTC. Amino acids: CASSLVARENGYTF. Supplemented by reference TRBV7-9 and TRBJ1-2, the full variable domain reads DTGVSQNPRHKITKRGQNVTFRCDPISEHNRLYWYRQTLGQGPEFLTYFQNEAQLEKSRLLSDRFSAERPKGSFSTLEIQRTEQGDSAMYLCASSLVARENGYTFGSGTRLTVV.

The gene calls are TRBV6-5 and TRBJ2-1; 9 bases line up with TRBD2. The CDR3 is made up of 15 amino acids. Germline CDR1 is MNHEY and CDR2 is SVGAGI. With V trimmed by 6 bases and J by 9 bases, 12 bases remained unmatched. CDR3 loop: CASRGGLAPTFEQFF. In DNA form, the CDR3 reads TGTGCCAGCAGGGGAGGACTAGCGCCTACGTTTGAGCAGTTCTTC.

The J gene is TRBJ2-3, the V gene TRBV5-1; 11 bases agree with TRBD2. The CDR3 extends over 16 amino acids. From germline, CDR1 is SGHRS and CDR2 YFSETQ. V dropped 2 bases and J dropped 4; count of bases not matched to a gene: 6. CDR3 sequence (DNA): TGCGCCAGCAGCTTCCAAACTAGCGGGAGAGCAGATACGCAGTATTTT. As protein: CASSFQTSGRADTQYF.

Of note for this clone: One end of the junction does not line up with germline, which may come from a read error. J is TRBJ2-1 and V is TRBV6-6, with D possibly being TRBD1 (7 bases). CDR3 length equals 13 residues. Germline loops: CDR1 MNHNY, CDR2 SVGAGI (reference sequence). CDR3 DNA: TGTGCCAGCAGTCACGAGGGGGCGACAACGGGGGTCTTC. Its translation is CASSHEGATTGVF.

The chain carries TRBV10-3 and TRBJ1-2; TRBD1 agrees at 10 bases. Losses at the gene ends were 11 bases for V and 6 bases for J; bases not matched to a gene: 9. CDR3 length: 13 residues. Germline V gene lookup returns CDR1 ENHRY and CDR2 SYGVKD. The CDR3 protein is CAVALDRGHGYTF. The CDR3 region has the DNA TGTGCCGTCGCTTTAGACAGGGGGCATGGCTACACCTTC.

J is TRBJ1-4 and V is TRBV2, with 8 nucleotides matching TRBD1. The junction had 11 bases not matched to a gene; V was cut back by 3 bases and J by 5 bases. This CDR3 spans 17 amino acids. Germline values: CDR1 SNHLY, CDR2 FYNNEI. The CDR3 DNA sequence: TGTGCCAGCAGTGAGGGGACAGGCCTTGGCGAGAATGAAAAACTGTTTTTT. Encoded protein: CASSEGTGLGENEKLFF.

V and J are TRBV5-1 and TRBJ1-2, with 7 bases matching TRBD1. V was pared by 0 bases and J by 4 bases, with 9 bases of the junction left unmatched. This CDR3 is built from 16 residues. Germline V lookup: CDR1 SGHRS, CDR2 YFSETQ. CDR3 DNA: TGCGCCAGCAGCTTGGCCACAGGGGAAGGACCCTATGGCTACACCTTC. As protein: CASSLATGEGPYGYTF.

The chain carries TRBV5-6 and TRBJ1-4, with D perhaps matching TRBD1 (6 bases). Trimming stripped 4 bases from V and 7 bases from J, with 11 bases between. Germline V gives CDR1 SGHDT, CDR2 YYEEEE. The CDR3 has 13 residues. DNA of the CDR3: TGTGCCAGCAGCCTGTGGACAGTTGAAAAACTGTTTTTT. It codes for CASSLWTVEKLFF.

The CDR3 DNA sequence: TGTGCCAGCAGCAAAGGGGGGACAGGGTACTACGAGCAGTACTTC. It is translated as CASSKGGTGYYEQYF. The rearrangement uses TRBV7-3 and TRBJ2-7; 9 bases are a match to TRBD1. The V and J ends lost 5 bases and 3 bases, in that order; junction bases with no gene match: 8. CDR3 length: 15 residues. CDR1 is SGHTA and CDR2 is FQGTGA in the germline V gene.

V and J are TRBV4-1 and TRBJ2-7, with 7 bases identical to TRBD1. Germline loops: CDR1 MGHRA, CDR2 YSYEKL. The length of the CDR3 is 19 residues. The ends lost 1 base at V and 6 bases at J; junction bases unmatched: 21. The CDR3 DNA follows: TGCGCCAGCAGCCAAGTCTATTACCCCCGGGACAGAGGACTTGGCGAGCAGTACTTC. Its protein is CASSQVYYPRDRGLGEQYF.

This rearrangement joins TRBV5-1 to TRBJ2-5; no definite D call. Per the germline V gene, CDR1 is SGHRS and CDR2 is YFSETQ. This CDR3 is built from 17 residues. The ends were cut back, 1 base at V and 3 bases at J, with 19 bases in the middle. The CDR3 DNA sequence: TGCGCCAGCAGCTTGTGGGTCGGAGATGCCATTAAAGAGACCCAGTACTTC. Translation gives CASSLWVGDAIKETQYF.

The chain combines TRBV4-1 with TRBJ2-3; TRBD2 matches 8 bases. After removal of 1 base from V and 5 bases from J, the junction contained 11 bases not matched to a gene. This CDR3 spans 17 amino acids. Per the germline V gene, CDR1 is MGHRA and CDR2 is YSYEKL. CDR3 loop: CASSQVHQRELIDTQYF. CDR3 DNA: TGCGCCAGCAGCCAAGTTCATCAGCGGGAGTTAATAGATACGCAGTATTTT.

V is TRBV27 and J is TRBJ2-7; TRBD2 is a possible D gene (5 bases). Germline assignment: CDR1 MNHEY and CDR2 SMNVEV (reference sequence). V lost 2 bases and J 0 bases, leaving 17 bases between the germline ends. The CDR3 contains 17 residues. The CDR3 region has the DNA TGTGCCAGCAGTTTAGGGGAGCGGCGTCCGAGCTCCTACGAGCAGTACTTC. Its translation is CASSLGERRPSSYEQYF.

The chain joins TRBV4-2 to TRBJ2-5; TRBD2 agrees at 11 bases. J lost 5 bases, V lost 1 base, and 12 bases had no gene match. This CDR3 is built from 18 residues. Germline V gives CDR1 LGHNA, CDR2 YNFKEQ. The chain's CDR3 is CASSQGWRTSGSGETQYF. CDR3 bases: TGTGCCAGCAGCCAAGGGTGGAGGACTAGCGGGTCCGGGGAGACCCAGTACTTC.

This rearrangement joins TRBV30 to TRBJ1-4; D ambiguous. The CDR3 runs 14 residues. Trimming cost V 1 base and J 8 bases, with 14 bases left between them. Germline assignment: CDR1 GTSNPN and CDR2 SVGIG (reference sequence). CDR3 sequence: CAWSGTDLVEKLFF. The CDR3 nucleotides read TGTGCCTGGAGTGGGACGGACTTAGTGGAAAAACTGTTTTTT.

The chain is built from TRBV5-1 and TRBJ1-5; D might be TRBD1 (5 bases). The CDR3 loop spans 15 amino acids. Trimming stripped 1 base from V and 0 bases from J, with 8 bases between. Germline CDR1 reads SGHRS; CDR2 reads YFSETQ. The CDR3 region is CASSLSGGSNQPQHF. CDR3 sequence (DNA): TGCGCCAGCAGCTTGTCGGGGGGTAGCAATCAGCCCCAGCATTTT. Full variable domain (remainder filled in from reference TRBV5-1 and TRBJ1-5): KAGVTQTPRYLIKTRGQQVTLSCSPISGHRSVSWYQQTPGQGLQFLFEYFSETQRNKGNFPGRFSGRQFSNSRSEMNVSTLELGDSALYLCASSLSGGSNQPQHFGDGTRLSIL.

The V and J genes are TRBV4-1 and TRBJ2-5; 8 positions match TRBD2. The CDR3 is 15 amino acids. Looked up from germline, CDR1 is MGHRA and CDR2 is YSYEKL. V shed 0 bases and J 5 bases; nucleotides not matched to a gene: 5. CDR3 bases: TGCGCCAGCAGCCAAGATGTTCGGGGGGGGGAGACCCAGTACTTC. This codes for CASSQDVRGGETQYF.

The genes are TRBV19 and TRBJ2-7, with 7 bases lining up with TRBD1. This CDR3 is built from 13 residues. Germline CDR1 LNHDA, CDR2 SQIVND (reference sequence). V was clipped by 7 bases and J by 2 bases; unmatched bases: 5. The CDR3 nucleotides read TGTGCCAGTAAAGGGGGCAGTACCTACGAGCAGTACTTC. It encodes CASKGGSTYEQYF.

This chain uses TRBV5-6 with TRBJ2-7; D not certain. The CDR3 sequence is 12 residues long. V was cut by 2 bases and J by 6 bases, with 9 bases left in between. Per the germline V gene, CDR1 is SGHDT and CDR2 is YYEEEE. In DNA, the CDR3 is TGTGCCAGCAGCTTAAGCCCCTCCGAGCAGTACTTC. It translates to CASSLSPSEQYF.

This rearrangement joins TRBV9 to TRBJ1-4, with D unresolved. The CDR3 sequence is 13 residues long. Trimming pared 2 bases from V and 8 bases from J, leaving 10 bases between. Per the germline V gene, CDR1 is SGDLS and CDR2 is YYNGEE. The CDR3 DNA is TGTGCCAGCAGCGTCCAGGCTGGGGAAAAACTGTTTTTT. Encoded protein: CASSVQAGEKLFF.

The chain is built from TRBV4-3 and TRBJ1-2; D call uncertain. V was shortened by 0 bases and J by 8 bases, with 7 bases between the two germline ends. This CDR3 region has 12 residues. CDR1 and CDR2 from the germline V gene are LGHNA and YSLEER. Here the CDR3 DNA reads TGCGCCAGCAGCCAAGATCGGAGGGGCTACACCTTC. Amino acids: CASSQDRRGYTF.

This clone has just one count. The V gene is TRBV7-6, the J gene TRBJ2-7; 7 bases fit TRBD1. CDR1 and CDR2 (germline): SGHVS, FNYEAQ. This CDR3 has 17 residues. V lost 1 base to trimming and J lost 2 bases; unmatched junction nucleotides: 11. CDR3 sequence reads: CASSLGDGLQGAYEQYF. The CDR3 nucleotides read TGTGCCAGCAGCTTAGGCGACGGGTTGCAGGGGGCCTACGAGCAGTACTTC.

The chain combines TRBV6-1 with TRBJ1-2; unclear D gene. With 11 bases removed from V and 2 bases from J, the gap between germline ends came to 21 bases. CDR3 length: 15 amino acids. Germline V gene lookup returns CDR1 MNHNS and CDR2 SASEGT. The DNA for the CDR3 is TGTGCCGGTGGATATCCCACTCCGGGAAACTATGGCTACACCTTC. It translates to CAGGYPTPGNYGYTF.

The chain has TRBV2 and TRBJ2-7; D gene unclear. The CDR3 totals 13 residues. V was cut by 10 bases and J by 0 bases, with 13 bases left in between. CDR1 SNHLY and CDR2 FYNNEI come from the germline V gene. The CDR3 loop reads CATKTGRSYEQYF. In nucleotides, the CDR3 is TGTGCCACAAAGACTGGTCGCTCCTACGAGCAGTACTTC.

This rearrangement joins TRBV16 to TRBJ1-2, with D perhaps matching TRBD1 (5 bases). CDR3 size: 14 residues. Germline V gives CDR1 KGHSY, CDR2 FQNENV. Between the trimmed V and J ends, which lost 4 bases and 2 bases, there was a span of 11 bases. DNA for the CDR3: TGTGCCAGCAGCCCGACCCGACAGAACTATGGCTACACCTTC. It codes for CASSPTRQNYGYTF.

The chain is built from TRBV5-1 and TRBJ2-2, with D unclear. The CDR3 has 13 amino acids. CDR1 and CDR2 (germline): SGHRS, YFSETQ. Trimming took 4 bases from V and 1 from J, leaving 5 bases between them. CDR3 bases: TGCGCCAGCAGCGGAGAGAACACCGGGGAGCTGTTTTTT. Residues: CASSGENTGELFF.